This TCR beta chain was obtained from a study of cytomegalovirus exposure and HLA in healthy donors. On the study more broadly: Early released data comprised around 80 million unique TCRs from HLA-typed donors. Whole-study findings and limits: Apparent HLA restriction characterized most CMV-associated TCR beta chains in a later analysis. Further analysis was carried out later, and it showed several of the most significant clusters appearing linked to common viral pathogens. About 90% or about 30% of the time was how often most TCR beta V segments were productive, according to an earlier analysis.

The PCR used 60 Vbeta and 13 Jbeta primers. Repertoires were generated with immunoSEQ multiplex PCR, while TCRdb's copy carries only in-frame clones and drops some. Among about 180,000 clones listed, 70% to 80% were seen once. The CDR3 is 17 residues long. J was trimmed by 4 bases and V by 2 bases; bases with no gene match: 5. Germline CDR1 is MDHEN and CDR2 is SYDVKM. With regard to this clone: Antigen unknown.

The chain is built from TRBV28 and TRBJ2-2, with 12 bases aligning to TRBD1. The sequenced material came from PBMCs. The TCR sequence derives from a man in his 60s in good health and CMV-seronegative. CDR3: CASSLGTGGHPTGELFF. In DNA, the CDR3 is TGTGCCAGCAGTTTAGGGACAGGGGGCCACCCCACCGGGGAGCTGTTTTTT.